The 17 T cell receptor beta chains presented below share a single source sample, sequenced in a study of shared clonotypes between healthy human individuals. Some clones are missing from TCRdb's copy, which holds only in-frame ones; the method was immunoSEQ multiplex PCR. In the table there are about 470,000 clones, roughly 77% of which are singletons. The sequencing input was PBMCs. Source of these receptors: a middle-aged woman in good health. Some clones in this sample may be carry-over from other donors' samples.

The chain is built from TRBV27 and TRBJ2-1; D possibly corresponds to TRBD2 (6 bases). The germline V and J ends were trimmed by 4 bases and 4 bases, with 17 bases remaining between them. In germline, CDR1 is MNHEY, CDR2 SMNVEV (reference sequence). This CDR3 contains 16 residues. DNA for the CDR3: TGTGCCAGCAGTTCTGGGGGAGGAATTAAGTACAATGAGCAGTTCTTC. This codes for CASSSGGGIKYNEQFF.

CDR3 protein: CASSQPGLAASDTQYF. As DNA, the CDR3 is TGCGCCAGCAGCCAACCCGGACTAGCGGCGTCGGATACGCAGTATTTT. The chain combines TRBV4-1 with TRBJ2-3; 10 bases align to TRBD2. CDR1 MGHRA and CDR2 YSYEKL come from the germline V gene. V lost 2 bases to trimming and J lost 6 bases; unmatched junction nucleotides: 8. The CDR3 covers 16 residues.

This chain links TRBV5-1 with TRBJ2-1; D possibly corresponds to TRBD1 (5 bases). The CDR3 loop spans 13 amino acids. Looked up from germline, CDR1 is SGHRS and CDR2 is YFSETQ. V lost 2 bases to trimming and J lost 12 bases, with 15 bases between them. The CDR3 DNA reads TGCGCCAGCAGCTTAGATGGAAGACAGAGGCAGTTCTTC. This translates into CASSLDGRQRQFF.

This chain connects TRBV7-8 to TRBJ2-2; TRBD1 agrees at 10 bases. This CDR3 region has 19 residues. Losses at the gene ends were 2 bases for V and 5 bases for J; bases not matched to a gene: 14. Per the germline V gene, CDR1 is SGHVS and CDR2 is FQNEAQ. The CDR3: CASSLQVTGGAPVTGELFF. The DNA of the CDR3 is TGTGCCAGCAGCTTACAGGTGACAGGGGGCGCCCCGGTTACCGGGGAGCTGTTTTTT. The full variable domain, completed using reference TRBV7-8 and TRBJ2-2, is GAGVSQSPRYKVAKRGQDVALRCDPISGHVSLFWYQQALGQGPEFLTYFQNEAQLDKSGLPSDRFFAERPEGSVSTLKIQRTQQEDSAVYLCASSLQVTGGAPVTGELFFGEGSRLTVL.

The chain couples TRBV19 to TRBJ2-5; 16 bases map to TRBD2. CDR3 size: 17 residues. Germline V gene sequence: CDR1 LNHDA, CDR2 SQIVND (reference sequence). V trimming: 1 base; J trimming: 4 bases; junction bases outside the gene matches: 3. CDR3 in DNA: TGTGCCAGTAGTATAGGGGGACTAGCGGGAGGGTTAGAGACCCAGTACTTC. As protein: CASSIGGLAGGLETQYF.

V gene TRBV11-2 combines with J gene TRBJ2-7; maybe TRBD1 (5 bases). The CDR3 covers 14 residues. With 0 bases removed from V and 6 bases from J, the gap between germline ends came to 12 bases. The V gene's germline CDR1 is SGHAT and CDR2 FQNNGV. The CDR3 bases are TGTGCCAGCAGCTTAGACAGGGCCGCCGGCGAGCAGTACTTC. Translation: CASSLDRAAGEQYF. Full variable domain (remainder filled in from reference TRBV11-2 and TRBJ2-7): EAGVAQSPRYKIIEKRQSVAFWCNPISGHATLYWYQQILGQGPKLLIQFQNNGVVDDSQLPKDRFSAERLKGVDSTLKIQPAKLEDSAVYLCASSLDRAAGEQYFGPGTRLTVT.

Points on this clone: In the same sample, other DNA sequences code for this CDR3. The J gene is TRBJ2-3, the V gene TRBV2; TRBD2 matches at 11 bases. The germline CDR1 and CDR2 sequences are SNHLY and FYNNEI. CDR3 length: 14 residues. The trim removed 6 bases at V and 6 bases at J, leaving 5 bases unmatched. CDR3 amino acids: CASRLAGGGDTQYF. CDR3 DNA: TGTGCCAGCAGGCTAGCGGGAGGAGGGGATACGCAGTATTTT.

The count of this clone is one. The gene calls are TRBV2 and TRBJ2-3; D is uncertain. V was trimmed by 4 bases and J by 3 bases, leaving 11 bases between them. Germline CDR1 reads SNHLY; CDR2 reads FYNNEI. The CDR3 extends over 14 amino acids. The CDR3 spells CASSARAETDTQYF. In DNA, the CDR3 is TGTGCCAGCAGTGCCCGGGCAGAAACAGATACGCAGTATTTT.

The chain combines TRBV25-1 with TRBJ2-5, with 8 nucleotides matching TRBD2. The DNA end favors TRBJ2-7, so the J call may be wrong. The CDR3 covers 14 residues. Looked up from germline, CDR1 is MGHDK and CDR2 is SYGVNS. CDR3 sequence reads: CASSELGLGYEQYF. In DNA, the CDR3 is TGTGCCAGCAGTGAATTGGGACTAGGATACGAGCAGTACTTC.

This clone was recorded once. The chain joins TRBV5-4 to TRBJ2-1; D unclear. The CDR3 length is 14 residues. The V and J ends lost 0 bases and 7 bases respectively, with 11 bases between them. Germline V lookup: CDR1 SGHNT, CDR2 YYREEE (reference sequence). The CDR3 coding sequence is TGTGCCAGCAGCTTGGATCCCAGTTTAAATGAGCAGTTCTTC. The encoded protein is CASSLDPSLNEQFF.

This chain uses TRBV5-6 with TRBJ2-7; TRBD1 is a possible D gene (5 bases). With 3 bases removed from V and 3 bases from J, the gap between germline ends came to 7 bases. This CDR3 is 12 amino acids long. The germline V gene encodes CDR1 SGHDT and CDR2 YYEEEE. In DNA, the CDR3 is TGTGCCAGCAGCTCCGACAGCTACGAGCAGTACTTC. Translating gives CASSSDSYEQYF.

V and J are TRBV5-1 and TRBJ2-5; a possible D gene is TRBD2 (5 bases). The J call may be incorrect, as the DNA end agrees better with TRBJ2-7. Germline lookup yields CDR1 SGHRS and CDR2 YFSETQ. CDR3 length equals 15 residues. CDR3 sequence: CASSLEARLGVEQYF. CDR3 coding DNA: TGCGCCAGCAGCTTGGAAGCACGGCTCGGGGTCGAGCAGTACTTC.

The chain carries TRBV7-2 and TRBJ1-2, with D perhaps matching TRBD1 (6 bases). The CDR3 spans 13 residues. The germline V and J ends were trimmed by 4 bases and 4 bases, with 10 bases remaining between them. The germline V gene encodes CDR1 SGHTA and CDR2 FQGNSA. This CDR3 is CASSSTGFYGYTF. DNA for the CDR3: TGTGCCAGCAGCTCGACAGGATTCTATGGCTACACCTTC.

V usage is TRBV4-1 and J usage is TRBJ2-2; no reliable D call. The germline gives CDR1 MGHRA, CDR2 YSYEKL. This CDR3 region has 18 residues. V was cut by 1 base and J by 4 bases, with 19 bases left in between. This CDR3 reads CASSQGIWVLFSTGELFF. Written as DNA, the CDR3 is TGCGCCAGCAGCCAAGGGATCTGGGTCCTCTTTTCCACCGGGGAGCTGTTTTTT.

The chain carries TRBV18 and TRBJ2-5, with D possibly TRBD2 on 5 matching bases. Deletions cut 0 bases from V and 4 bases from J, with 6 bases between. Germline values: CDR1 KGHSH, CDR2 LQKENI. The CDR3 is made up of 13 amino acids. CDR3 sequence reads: CASSPPGAETQYF. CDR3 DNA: TGTGCCAGCTCACCACCGGGAGCAGAGACCCAGTACTTC.

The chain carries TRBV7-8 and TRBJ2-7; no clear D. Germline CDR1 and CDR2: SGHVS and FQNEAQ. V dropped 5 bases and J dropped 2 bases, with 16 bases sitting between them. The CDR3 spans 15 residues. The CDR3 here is CASSTDRPGTYEQYF. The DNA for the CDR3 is TGTGCCAGCAGCACGGACCGTCCAGGAACCTACGAGCAGTACTTC. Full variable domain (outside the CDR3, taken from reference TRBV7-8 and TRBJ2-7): GAGVSQSPRYKVAKRGQDVALRCDPISGHVSLFWYQQALGQGPEFLTYFQNEAQLDKSGLPSDRFFAERPEGSVSTLKIQRTQQEDSAVYLCASSTDRPGTYEQYFGPGTRLTVT.

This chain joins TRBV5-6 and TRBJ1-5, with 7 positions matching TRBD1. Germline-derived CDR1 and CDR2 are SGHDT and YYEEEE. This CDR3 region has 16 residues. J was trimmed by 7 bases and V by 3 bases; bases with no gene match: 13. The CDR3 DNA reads TGTGCCAGCAGCTCGACCAACAGGGGTGGTGACCAGCCCCAGCATTTT. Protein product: CASSSTNRGGDQPQHF.